This TCR beta chain was sequenced during a study of shared clonotypes between healthy human individuals. Study information: A couple of female and a few male donors aged 18 to 49 were enrolled.

This CDR3 has 14 amino acids. Germline values: CDR1 LNHDA, CDR2 SQIVND (reference sequence). The V and J ends lost 6 bases and 5 bases respectively, with 14 bases between them. The donors, all of them Caucasian adults, lived in Nashville, Tennessee. Sequencing used immunoSEQ multiplex PCR; TCRdb keeps in-frame clones, though not all of them. The repertoire consists of roughly 660,000 clones, with less than 95% occurring once and the leading ten covering 34%. Study observations and caveats: A reduction in generation probabilities was seen for non-shared clonotypes relative to those shared by all four donors.

Concerning this clone: The antigen is not known.

This sequence was found in a man aged 18 to 30 in good health. Some clones in this sample may be carry-over from other donors' samples. Sequenced sample: memory CD8+ T cells from PBMCs. Subset: CD45RO+ cells pooled with CCR7-negative TemRA cells. The chain links TRBV19 to TRBJ1-5, with D possibly matching TRBD1 (6 bases). This chain's CDR3 is CASRNRVSDQPQHF. The CDR3, as DNA: TGTGCCAGTAGAAACAGGGTTTCCGATCAGCCCCAGCATTTT.